This record concerns one TCR beta chain sequence. The antigen remains unidentified. The data are from a study of identical twins. Findings and limits, study-wide: Weaker excess twin sharing was seen among beta out-of-frame sequences.

A single record per CDR3 protein comes from TCRdb applying MiXCR to the 5' RACE reads. The table lists 400,000 to 550,000 distinct CDR3 sequences, around 20% of them singletons, with 0.8% to 1% in the top ten. The trim removed 0 bases at V and 5 bases at J, leaving 7 bases unmatched. CDR1 and CDR2 from the germline V gene are DFQATT and SNEGSKA (reference sequence). This CDR3 is built from 16 residues. These same data were also listed under a study on T cells expressing NK-cell markers. That report adds: Dominant NKG2C+ clonotype frequencies of about 1.0-8% of CD8+ T cells were measured in roughly 6 donors. Expanded NKG2C+ T cell clones had unclear HCMV specificity.

The source is a woman between 18 and 29 years old in good health. The sample comprised CD4+ T cells sorted from blood. The chain joins TRBV20-1 to TRBJ2-2; 9 bases are shared with TRBD2. The CDR3 sequence: CSARDPAGGQTGELFF. The CDR3 DNA reads as TGCAGTGCTAGAGATCCGGCGGGAGGGCAAACCGGGGAGCTGTTTTTT.